What follows describes a single T cell receptor beta chain. This entry comes from a study of OX40 agonist ivuxolimab in advanced cancers. Study at large: Enrolled patients in dose escalation had cancers that were hepatocellular carcinoma, melanoma, renal cell or head and neck cancer.

The CDR3 totals 15 residues. With 2 bases removed from V and 5 bases from J, the gap between germline ends came to 12 bases. Germline V lookup: CDR1 SGHDN, CDR2 FVKESK. Using immunoSEQ multiplex PCR, the repertoire was profiled, and TCRdb retains in-frame clones only, with some absent. The repertoire holds about 100,000 clones, with 94% as singletons. The chain employs TRBV14 and TRBJ2-2; the D gene is possibly TRBD2 (6 bases). The clonotype originates from an adult with an advanced solid tumor such as melanoma, head and neck, liver or kidney cancer. Here the sequenced sample was CD4+ or CD8+ T cells sorted from blood, taken in a trial of the OX40 agonist ivuxolimab. The CDR3 sequence: CASSQLAPTTGELFF. The DNA for the CDR3 is TGTGCCAGCAGCCAACTAGCGCCCACAACCGGGGAGCTGTTTTTT.